This T cell receptor (beta chain) emerged from a study of blood T cell repertoires in COVID-19 (TCRdb year 2020). Study-wide context: Samples covering the acute and convalescent phases of COVID-19 were provided by collaborators in the United States, Italy and Spain. The prospective study material was composed of cDNA or gDNA derived from T cells, B-cell-depleted T cells, or PBMCs. Subjects who had been exposed to COVID-19, were actively infected with it, or had recovered from it provided the deeply sampled blood TCRbeta repertoires that made up the dataset. The repertoires were made available in a free public database intended to serve as a resource for research on the immune response to SARS-CoV-2. The samples were drawn from the first 160 participants of the ongoing ImmuneRACE study and from 950 to 1,500 subjects provided by 6 global collaborators. The sample metadata nearly always contained a de-identified subject ID, COVID-19 status, age in years and sex. HLA class I and class II types, where available, came from metadata supplied by the sample provider rather than from assay-based typing. General findings and caveats noted by the study authors: The amount of clinical and demographic metadata varied by source and participant and was provided uncurated.

With regard to this clone: The antigen it recognizes is unknown. The record has no base qualities; no much larger clone is one base away.

Each collaborating institution followed its own protocols to collect whole blood in K2EDTA tubes. For TCRbeta analysis, collaborators shipped samples in one of three forms: frozen whole blood, isolated PBMCs, or DNA extracted from either of those sample types. TCRbeta CDR3 regions were amplified from genomic DNA by means of the immunoSEQ Assay, a bias-controlled multiplex PCR. On the study's bioinformatics: The number of nucleated cells in each sample was estimated by amplification of reference gene primers within the assay. To quantify the absolute abundance of each unique TCRbeta CDR3 rearrangement, sequence reads were collapsed and filtered. For each sample, productive Simpson clonality was calculated by taking the square root of Simpson's diversity index across productive rearrangements. TCRdb re-hosts the immuneACCESS table, in-frame sequences only. Its copies lack some clones; in the studies checked, an unresolved V gene accounts for under half of them, and the cause for the rest is not known. V, J and clone size reflect that table, while D and trimming were determined from the DNA. Present in this sample are 250,000 to 300,000 clones, 70% to 90% of which were seen just once. The ten most abundant clones make up about 12% of the sample.

The CDR3 covers 12 residues, taking in both the cysteine and the phenylalanine. Only the CDR3 region is kept as DNA, spanning 36 bases read in frame from base 1. As encoded in the germline V gene (reference sequence), CDR1 is SEHNR while CDR2 is FQNEAQ. The V and J ends are trimmed by 3 bases and 6 bases, leaving 6 bases between them. The sequencing input was peripheral blood. The source is an older woman with acute or convalescent COVID-19. This receptor chain uses TRBV7-9 and TRBJ1-5; no D gene is confidently identified. The CDR3 has the sequence CASSLSFQPQHF. The DNA reads as follows: TGTGCCAGCAGCTTGAGTTTTCAGCCCCAGCATTTT.